What follows are 21 T cell receptor beta chains derived from one specimen sequenced in a study of T cells in Graves' hyperthyroidism and ophthalmopathy. Regions amplified from RNA transcripts were the TCR beta CDR3 regions. TCR CDR3 underwent first-round RT-PCR with the HTBI primer set. TCRdb re-called the multiplex PCR reads through MiXCR, storing one row per CDR3 protein. The sample consists of roughly 710,000 distinct CDR3 sequences, roughly 32% of them appearing once. Specimen: blood. Receptors originate from a woman in her thirties or forties with Graves' hyperthyroidism.

The chain employs TRBV7-1 and TRBJ2-7, with 8 nucleotides matching TRBD2. TRBV7-1 is known as an ORF, though its function is uncertain. The CDR3 is 15 residues long. The V and J ends lost 5 bases and 2 bases, in that order; junction bases with no gene match: 8. CDR3 in DNA: TGTGCCAGCAGCACAAGCGGGGGCGCTACCTACGAGCAGTACTTC. Its translation: CASSTSGGATYEQYF.

In the case of this clonotype: Without the conserved terminal phenylalanine or tryptophan, this CDR3 likely stems from a read error. The rearrangement uses TRBV7-3 and TRBJ2-7; TRBD2 is a possible D gene (5 bases). The J call is in doubt because the DNA end fits TRBJ2-1 better. CDR3 size: 13 residues. CDR1 SGHTA and CDR2 FQGTGA come from the germline V gene. The CDR3 loop reads CASSWELENEQFL. CDR3 DNA sequence: TGTGCCAGCAGCTGGGAGTTGGAAAATGAGCAGTTCTTA.

This clonotype was seen only a few times. For the CDR3, the DNA is TGCAGTGCTACAGACGGGACAGCGGCCGGGGAGCTGTTTTTT. Amino acid sequence: CSATDGTAAGELFF. The rearrangement uses TRBV20-1 and TRBJ2-2; 7 bases are a match to TRBD1. V was pared by 4 bases and J by 6 bases, with 8 bases of the junction left unmatched. Germline V lookup: CDR1 DFQATT, CDR2 SNEGSKA (reference sequence). This CDR3 is built from 14 residues.

This clonotype was counted between two and nine times. The chain combines TRBV6-5 with TRBJ1-3, with D tentatively TRBD1 (5 bases). CDR3 length: 16 amino acids. Trimming left V 6 bases short and J 1 base short, with 16 bases between. Germline V gives CDR1 MNHEY, CDR2 SVGAGI. The CDR3 protein is CASSTFPGFSGNTIYF. As DNA, the CDR3 is TGTGCCAGCAGCACATTTCCAGGGTTTTCTGGAAACACCATATATTTT.

The chain recombines TRBV29-1 with TRBJ1-1; D is undetermined. Trimming removed 8 bases at V and 7 bases at J, with 17 bases between. Germline CDR1 reads SQVTM; CDR2 reads ANQGSEA. This CDR3 has 12 amino acids. The CDR3, as DNA: TGCAGCTTAGAGGTAGAAACGAATGAAGCTTTCTTT. Protein: CSLEVETNEAFF.

V gene TRBV20-1 combines with J gene TRBJ2-5; TRBD1 might be the D (6 bases). The V and J ends lost 3 bases and 3 bases respectively, with 20 bases between them. This CDR3 is built from 16 residues. Germline CDR1 is DFQATT and CDR2 is SNEGSKA (reference sequence). The CDR3 reads CSARADRRGSKETQYF. The CDR3 DNA reads as TGCAGTGCTAGGGCCGACCGTAGGGGGAGCAAAGAGACCCAGTACTTC.

This clonotype has ten or more counts. V and J are TRBV7-8 and TRBJ1-5, with D uncertain. CDR1 is SGHVS and CDR2 is FQNEAQ in the germline V gene. There are 16 residues in the CDR3. V was trimmed by 5 bases and J by 0 bases, leaving 14 bases between them. CDR3 bases: TGTGCCAGCAGCCCTCCGGACGTAGATAGCAATCAGCCCCAGCATTTT. Translating it yields CASSPPDVDSNQPQHF. Full variable domain (missing parts from reference TRBV7-8 and TRBJ1-5): GAGVSQSPRYKVAKRGQDVALRCDPISGHVSLFWYQQALGQGPEFLTYFQNEAQLDKSGLPSDRFFAERPEGSVSTLKIQRTQQEDSAVYLCASSPPDVDSNQPQHFGDGTRLSIL.

This chain connects TRBV29-1 to TRBJ1-2; D ambiguous. Trimming took off 3 bases at V and 2 bases at J, with 4 bases between the two ends. This CDR3 contains 11 residues. Germline V lookup: CDR1 SQVTM, CDR2 ANQGSEA. CDR3 amino acids: CSVEYNYGYTF. CDR3 nucleotides: TGCAGCGTTGAGTACAACTATGGCTACACCTTC.

This clonotype was seen a single time. This chain joins TRBV15 and TRBJ2-7; TRBD1 matches at 7 bases. With 3 bases clipped from V and 4 bases from J, the junction kept 6 bases outside the gene matches. The CDR3 extends over 14 amino acids. The germline gives CDR1 LNHNV, CDR2 YYDKDF (reference sequence). CDR3 region: CATSSPGQTYEQYF. The CDR3 region has the DNA TGTGCCACCAGCAGTCCGGGACAGACTTACGAGCAGTACTTC.

V is TRBV19 and J is TRBJ2-2; D might be TRBD1 (6 bases). The CDR3 is made up of 16 amino acids. The V gene's germline CDR1 is LNHDA and CDR2 SQIVND (reference sequence). Between the trimmed V and J ends, which lost 3 bases and 5 bases, there was a span of 16 bases. CDR3 DNA sequence: TGTGCCAGTAGTATCCTCCTAAGAGGGGGAACCGGGGAGCTGTTTTTT. It yields the protein CASSILLRGGTGELFF.

The table lists this clonotype with many counts. The rearrangement links TRBV6-6 to TRBJ1-5; 7 positions match TRBD1. The germline gives CDR1 MNHNY, CDR2 SVGAGI (reference sequence). The CDR3 is 15 residues long. After removal of 6 bases from V and 4 bases from J, the junction contained 9 bases not matched to a gene. The CDR3 DNA follows: TGTGCCAGCAGCTCAGGGGGGACCCTAAATCAGCCCCAGCATTTT. Protein product: CASSSGGTLNQPQHF.

Notes on this clonotype: One end of the junction does not line up with germline, which may come from a read error. The CDR3 spells CAGRVPGQGSFYGYTF. CDR3 DNA: TGTGCCGGCAGGGTGCCGGGACAAGGTTCCTTCTATGGCTACACCTTC. The V gene is TRBV13, the J gene TRBJ1-2; a weak D match, TRBD1 (6 bases). CDR1 is PRHDT, CDR2 FYEKMQ, per germline (reference sequence). CDR3 length equals 16 residues.

In its sample, this clonotype was seen a few times. The J gene is TRBJ1-5, the V gene TRBV20-1; D is unresolved. Trimming took 3 bases from V and 1 from J, leaving 13 bases between them. This CDR3 spans 15 amino acids. Germline V CDR1 and CDR2: DFQATT, SNEGSKA (reference sequence). The CDR3 DNA reads as TGCAGTGCTAGGGGGTTCGATTGGAGCAATCAGCCCCAGCATTTT. Translating gives CSARGFDWSNQPQHF.

This clonotype was observed at least ten times. This chain connects TRBV6-5 to TRBJ1-1; TRBD1 aligns across 9 bases. Trimming removed 7 bases from V and 7 bases from J; junction bases left unmatched: 10. The V gene's germline CDR1 is MNHEY and CDR2 SVGAGI. The CDR3 has 14 amino acids. The CDR3: CASNFGQGIGEAFF. CDR3 nucleotide sequence: TGTGCCAGCAACTTCGGACAGGGGATCGGTGAAGCTTTCTTT.

This clonotype occurred many times. V usage is TRBV12-3 or TRBV12-4 and J usage is TRBJ2-7; 9 bases map to TRBD1. The CDR3 contains 12 residues. V lost 8 bases and J lost 4; bases outside the gene matches: 3. CDR3 DNA sequence: TGTGCCAGCGGGGACAGGGTGTACGAGCAGTACTTC. Translation: CASGDRVYEQYF.

The table lists this clonotype with a count of one. The rearrangement joins TRBV9 to TRBJ1-6; 8 bases are shared with TRBD1. The CDR3 spans 15 residues. Losses at the gene ends were 0 bases for V and 8 bases for J; bases not matched to a gene: 4. Germline CDR1 is SGDLS and CDR2 is YYNGEE. CDR3 bases: TGTGCCAGCAGCGTAGAAGGACAGGGTGATTCACCCCTCCACTTT. As protein: CASSVEGQGDSPLHF.

This clonotype was seen just once. The CDR3 protein is CASSPTWDSYEQYF. DNA for the CDR3: TGCGCCAGCAGCCCGACTTGGGATTCCTACGAGCAGTACTTC. The rearrangement links TRBV5-1 to TRBJ2-7; no clear D. This CDR3 comprises 14 residues. Trimming left V 4 bases short and J 1 base short, with 12 bases between. CDR1 is SGHRS and CDR2 is YFSETQ in the germline V gene. Variable domain in full (rest from reference TRBV5-1 and TRBJ2-7): KAGVTQTPRYLIKTRGQQVTLSCSPISGHRSVSWYQQTPGQGLQFLFEYFSETQRNKGNFPGRFSGRQFSNSRSEMNVSTLELGDSALYLCASSPTWDSYEQYFGPGTRLTVT.

This clonotype was seen at least ten times. The rearrangement uses TRBV7-9 and TRBJ1-3; no definite D call. CDR1 and CDR2 from the germline V gene are SEHNR and FQNEAQ (reference sequence). The CDR3 has 15 residues. The V and J ends lost 8 bases and 0 bases respectively, with 14 bases between them. The chain's CDR3 is CASWEWPDSGNTIYF. CDR3 DNA sequence: TGTGCCAGCTGGGAGTGGCCGGACTCTGGAAACACCATATATTTT. Full variable domain (outside the CDR3, taken from reference TRBV7-9 and TRBJ1-3): DTGVSQNPRHKITKRGQNVTFRCDPISEHNRLYWYRQTLGQGPEFLTYFQNEAQLEKSRLLSDRFSAERPKGSFSTLEIQRTEQGDSAMYLCASWEWPDSGNTIYFGEGSWLTVV.

Only a few counts were recorded for this clonotype. The CDR3 nucleotides are TGCGCCAGCCGGACAGGATTTACCGGGGAGCTGTTTTTT. Its protein product is CASRTGFTGELFF. The rearrangement joins TRBV10-1 to TRBJ2-2; 7 bases align to TRBD1. The CDR3 totals 13 residues. Trimming took 8 bases from V and 5 from J; bases not matched to a gene: 5. CDR1 WNHNN and CDR2 SYGVQD come from the germline V gene (reference sequence).

This clonotype was found many times. The CDR3 DNA reads as TGCGCCAGCAGCCCTCGCTCTGGGGCCAACGTCCTGACTTTC. Amino acid sequence: CASSPRSGANVLTF. The V gene is TRBV4-1, the J gene TRBJ2-6; D not certain. The CDR3 covers 14 residues. V was pared by 4 bases and J by 0 bases, with 4 bases between. The V gene's germline CDR1 is MGHRA and CDR2 YSYEKL.

The rearrangement uses TRBV12-3 or TRBV12-4 and TRBJ1-1; tentative D call: TRBD1 (6 bases). The CDR3 loop spans 15 amino acids. V was shortened by 5 bases and J by 1 base, with 14 bases between the two germline ends. The CDR3 reads CASSLSGGRNTEAFF. The CDR3 DNA reads as TGTGCCAGCAGTCTGAGCGGGGGGCGGAACACTGAAGCTTTCTTT.